This record covers a single TCR beta chain. This sample was taken from a study of cytomegalovirus exposure and HLA in healthy donors. The V end was cut by 5 bases, the J end by 2 bases, with 12 bases between. Germline CDR1 SEHNR, CDR2 FQNEAQ (reference sequence). The CDR3 spans 14 residues. The PCR was carried out with 60 Vbeta primers and 13 Jbeta primers. The data were produced by immunoSEQ multiplex PCR, yet TCRdb's version contains in-frame clones alone and is incomplete. This sample's clone table lists about 110,000 clones. The receptor was derived from a man aged 40-49 years in good health and CMV-seropositive. The specimen was PBMCs. V gene TRBV7-9 combines with J gene TRBJ1-2; D possibly corresponds to TRBD1 (5 bases). The CDR3 DNA reads TGTGCCAGCAGCCCGCGGGGCGGAAACTATGGCTACACCTTC. Translated: CASSPRGGNYGYTF.